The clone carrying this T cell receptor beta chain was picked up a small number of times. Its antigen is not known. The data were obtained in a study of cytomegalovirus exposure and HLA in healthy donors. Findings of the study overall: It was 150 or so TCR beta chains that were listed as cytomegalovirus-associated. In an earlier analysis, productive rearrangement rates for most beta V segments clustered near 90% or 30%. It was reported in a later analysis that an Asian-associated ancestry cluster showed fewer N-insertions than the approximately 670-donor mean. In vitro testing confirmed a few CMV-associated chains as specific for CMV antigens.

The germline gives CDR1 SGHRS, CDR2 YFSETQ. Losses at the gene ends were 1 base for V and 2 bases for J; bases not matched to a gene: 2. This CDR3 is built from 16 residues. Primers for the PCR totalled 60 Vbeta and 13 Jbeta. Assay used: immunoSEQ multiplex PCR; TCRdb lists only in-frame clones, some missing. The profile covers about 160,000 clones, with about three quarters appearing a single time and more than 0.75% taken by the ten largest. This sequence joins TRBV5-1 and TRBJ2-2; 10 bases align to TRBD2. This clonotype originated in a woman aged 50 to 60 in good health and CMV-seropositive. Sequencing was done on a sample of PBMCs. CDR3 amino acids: CASSLRLAGNTGELFF. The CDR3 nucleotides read TGCGCCAGCAGCTTGAGACTAGCGGGTAACACCGGGGAGCTGTTTTTT.